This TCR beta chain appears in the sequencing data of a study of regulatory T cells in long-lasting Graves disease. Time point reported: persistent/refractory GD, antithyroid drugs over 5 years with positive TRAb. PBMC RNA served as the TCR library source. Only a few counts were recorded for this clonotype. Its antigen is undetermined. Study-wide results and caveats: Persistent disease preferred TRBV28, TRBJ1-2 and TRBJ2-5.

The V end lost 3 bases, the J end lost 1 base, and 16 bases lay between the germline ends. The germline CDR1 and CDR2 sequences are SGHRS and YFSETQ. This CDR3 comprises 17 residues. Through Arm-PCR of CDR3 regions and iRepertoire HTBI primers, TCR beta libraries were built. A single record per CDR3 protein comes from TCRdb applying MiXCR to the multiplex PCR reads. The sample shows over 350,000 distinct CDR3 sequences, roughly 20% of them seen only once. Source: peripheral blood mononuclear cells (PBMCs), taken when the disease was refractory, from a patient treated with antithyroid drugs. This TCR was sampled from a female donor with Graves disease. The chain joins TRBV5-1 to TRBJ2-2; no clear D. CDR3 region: CASSWRQGDLNTGELFF. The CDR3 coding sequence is TGCGCCAGCAGCTGGCGCCAAGGTGACCTGAACACCGGGGAGCTGTTTTTT.